A selection of T cell receptor beta chains follows, all from one sample in a study of CD8+ T cells in alopecia areata. Sequencing was performed with immunoSEQ multiplex PCR; in TCRdb, only in-frame clones are kept and a portion is missing. The repertoire includes hundreds of thousands of clones, 60% of them detected once, and 0.9% to 0.95% sits in the top ten. This specimen consisted of CD4+ T cells sorted from blood, obtained around week 53, from a patient treated with tofacitinib. These receptors were collected from a human donor with alopecia areata. Both conserved end residues are trimmed from each CDR3. A row's size may be missing; if present it is once, few, many or a size class.

J gene | clone size | V gene | CDR3 protein
TRBJ1-2 | - | TRBV7-9 | ASSPAGQNYGYT
TRBJ1-5 | - | TRBV19 | ASSLRNAQH
TRBJ2-7 | - | TRBV25-1 | ASRKGGAIYEQY
TRBJ2-1 | - | TRBV14 | ASSQGWAGIDNEQF
TRBJ1-1 | few | TRBV2 | ASSVRGDTEAF
TRBJ1-2 | once | TRBV30 | AWSVSGGNYGYT
TRBJ2-2 | - | TRBV4-3 | ASSHSGAGTGELF
TRBJ1-1 | - | TRBV29-1 | SGTGLPGGEAF
TRBJ1-5 | - | TRBV7-9 | ASSLTGGHQPQH
TRBJ1-6 | - | TRBV30 | AWSVPSSYNSPLH
TRBJ1-2 | - | TRBV27 | ASSLGGTGHYGYT
TRBJ2-5 | - | TRBV11-2 | ASSRTQETQY
TRBJ1-5 | - | TRBV27 | ASSYRVGNQPQH
TRBJ2-2 | - | TRBV30 | AWSLLASGELF
TRBJ2-1 | - | TRBV5-1 | ASKMDRGRDEQF
TRBJ1-5 | - | TRBV7-6 | ASSVTGDQPQH
TRBJ2-5 | - | TRBV4-2 | ASSQVARGGSETQY
TRBJ2-3 | few | TRBV7-2 | ASSLVLLGTDTQY
TRBJ1-1 | - | TRBV30 | ALGLNTEAF
TRBJ2-5 | - | TRBV5-1 | ASSLGQLETQY
TRBJ1-6 | - | TRBV5-1 | ASSQGDLSSPLH
TRBJ1-4 | few | TRBV6-5 | ASSPIGGWEKLF
TRBJ1-6 | - | TRBV5-6 | ASSGRGVYNSPLH
TRBJ2-3 | - | TRBV30 | AWREGLAGGITDTQY
TRBJ2-5 | - | TRBV4-1 | ASSPLLEGWTQY
TRBJ1-2 | - | TRBV6-6 | ASSYSTGYYGYT
TRBJ1-2 | - | TRBV7-2 | ASSLSGGNGYT
TRBJ2-7 | - | TRBV6-5 | ASSTGTGAEQY